These T cell receptor beta chains were read from a single sample in a study of CD8 T cells in ankylosing spondylitis. From the 5' RACE reads, TCRdb called clonotypes with MiXCR, one entry per CDR3 protein. This sample carries fewer than 500,000 distinct CDR3 sequences, around 26% of them seen once, and the ten largest clones take about 1%. Sequencing used blood, either unsorted or a sorted T cell fraction (not recorded which). All receptors come from a male donor with ankylosing spondylitis. Both conserved end residues are part of each CDR3. Fields, in order: D gene, clone size, J gene, V gene, CDR3 protein, CDR3 DNA. D genes are given only for firm matches. Some rows mark clone size as missing; the rest say once, few, many or name a class of expanded clone.

d_call: -; clone_size: few; j_call: TRBJ2-1; v_call: TRBV6-2/TRBV6-3; cdr3_aa: CASSYWNEQFF; cdr3_nt: TGTGCCAGCAGTTACTGGAATGAGCAGTTCTTC
d_call: TRBD2; clone_size: -; j_call: TRBJ2-7; v_call: TRBV10-3; cdr3_aa: CAISEPSGNYEQYF; cdr3_nt: TGTGCCATCAGTGAGCCTAGCGGGAACTACGAGCAGTACTTC
d_call: TRBD1; clone_size: -; j_call: TRBJ1-2; v_call: TRBV30; cdr3_aa: CAWSGTGGLDYGYTF; cdr3_nt: TGTGCCTGGAGCGGGACAGGAGGTCTGGACTATGGCTACACCTTC
d_call: TRBD1; clone_size: -; j_call: TRBJ1-5; v_call: TRBV7-2; cdr3_aa: CASSGTGGVQPQHF; cdr3_nt: TGTGCCAGCAGCGGGACAGGGGGAGTTCAGCCCCAGCATTTT
d_call: TRBD1; clone_size: few; j_call: TRBJ1-3; v_call: TRBV12-3/TRBV12-4; cdr3_aa: CASSYRGRLGNTIYF; cdr3_nt: TGTGCCAGCAGTTACAGGGGGCGGTTGGGAAACACCATATATTTT
d_call: -; clone_size: -; j_call: TRBJ2-5; v_call: TRBV20-1; cdr3_aa: CSASKVGETQYF; cdr3_nt: TGCAGTGCTAGTAAAGTTGGAGAGACCCAGTACTTC
d_call: TRBD2; clone_size: -; j_call: TRBJ2-7; v_call: TRBV2; cdr3_aa: CASSEGGSSYEQYF; cdr3_nt: TGTGCCAGCAGCGAGGGCGGGAGCTCCTACGAGCAGTACTTC
d_call: TRBD2; clone_size: -; j_call: TRBJ2-5; v_call: TRBV3-1; cdr3_aa: CASSRWTSGPQETQYF; cdr3_nt: TGTGCCAGCAGCCGGTGGACTAGCGGGCCCCAAGAGACCCAGTACTTC
d_call: TRBD1; clone_size: -; j_call: TRBJ2-7; v_call: TRBV19; cdr3_aa: CASSNSGTGDYEQYF; cdr3_nt: TGTGCCAGTAGCAACTCCGGGACAGGGGACTACGAGCAGTACTTC
d_call: -; clone_size: few; j_call: TRBJ2-2; v_call: TRBV24-1; cdr3_aa: CATGQGGSTGELFF; cdr3_nt: TGTGCCACCGGCCAGGGCGGGTCTACCGGGGAGCTGTTTTTT
d_call: -; clone_size: few; j_call: TRBJ2-2; v_call: TRBV12-3/TRBV12-4; cdr3_aa: CASRDIITGELFF; cdr3_nt: TGTGCCAGCAGGGACATAATCACCGGGGAGCTGTTTTTT
d_call: TRBD2; clone_size: many; j_call: TRBJ2-1; v_call: TRBV5-6; cdr3_aa: CASSLDPGLADNEQFF; cdr3_nt: TGTGCCAGCAGCTTGGACCCGGGACTAGCGGACAATGAGCAGTTCTTC
d_call: -; clone_size: -; j_call: TRBJ2-5; v_call: TRBV7-2; cdr3_aa: CASSPSGGETQYF; cdr3_nt: TGTGCCAGCAGCCCCTCCGGTGGCGAGACCCAGTACTTC
d_call: -; clone_size: many; j_call: TRBJ1-4; v_call: TRBV5-1; cdr3_aa: CASSLNLRDGNEKLFF; cdr3_nt: TGCGCCAGCAGCTTGAATCTCCGGGACGGGAATGAAAAACTGTTTTTT
d_call: -; clone_size: -; j_call: TRBJ1-5; v_call: TRBV3-1; cdr3_aa: CASSQAADGNQPQHF; cdr3_nt: TGTGCCAGCAGCCAAGCAGCCGATGGCAATCAGCCCCAGCATTTT
d_call: -; clone_size: few; j_call: TRBJ2-7; v_call: TRBV24-1; cdr3_aa: CATSQTGYEQYF; cdr3_nt: TGTGCCACCAGTCAGACAGGATACGAGCAGTACTTC
d_call: TRBD2; clone_size: many; j_call: TRBJ2-1; v_call: TRBV6-4; cdr3_aa: CASSRTSGYNEQFF; cdr3_nt: TGTGCCAGCAGCCGGACTAGCGGATACAATGAGCAGTTCTTC
d_call: -; clone_size: -; j_call: TRBJ1-2; v_call: TRBV20-1; cdr3_aa: CSAPGFDYGYTF; cdr3_nt: TGCAGTGCCCCAGGGTTTGACTATGGCTACACCTTC
d_call: TRBD1; clone_size: -; j_call: TRBJ1-1; v_call: TRBV24-1; cdr3_aa: CATSDAGQGSDWTEAFF; cdr3_nt: TGTGCCACCAGTGATGCTGGACAGGGTAGCGATTGGACTGAAGCTTTCTTT
d_call: TRBD1; clone_size: few; j_call: TRBJ2-7; v_call: TRBV29-1; cdr3_aa: CSVGGDRAYEQYF; cdr3_nt: TGCAGCGTTGGCGGGGACAGGGCCTACGAGCAGTACTTC
d_call: TRBD2; clone_size: -; j_call: TRBJ2-1; v_call: TRBV11-3; cdr3_aa: CASSLGGLAVLYGEQFF; cdr3_nt: TGTGCCAGCAGCTTAGGTGGACTAGCGGTCCTGTATGGTGAGCAGTTCTTC
d_call: -; clone_size: -; j_call: TRBJ2-1; v_call: TRBV24-1; cdr3_aa: CATSMFSYNEQFF; cdr3_nt: TGTGCCACCTCCATGTTTTCCTACAATGAGCAGTTCTTC
d_call: TRBD1; clone_size: few; j_call: TRBJ1-1; v_call: TRBV3-1; cdr3_aa: CASSRQDRGRKTEAFF; cdr3_nt: TGTGCCAGCAGCCGCCAAGACAGGGGGCGTAAGACTGAAGCTTTCTTT
d_call: -; clone_size: -; j_call: TRBJ2-3; v_call: TRBV3-1; cdr3_aa: CASSQLGEDTQYF; cdr3_nt: TGTGCCAGCAGCCAGTTAGGGGAAGATACGCAGTATTTT
d_call: TRBD2; clone_size: many; j_call: TRBJ2-3; v_call: TRBV12-3/TRBV12-4; cdr3_aa: CASRPGLAGVRDTQYF; cdr3_nt: TGTGCCAGCAGACCTGGGCTAGCGGGAGTGAGAGATACGCAGTATTTT
d_call: -; clone_size: few; j_call: TRBJ2-7; v_call: TRBV7-9; cdr3_aa: CASSLAGGSSLGQYF; cdr3_nt: TGTGCCAGCAGCTTAGCGGGAGGATCCTCTCTGGGGCAGTACTTC